The present T cell receptor (beta chain) was sequenced within a study of control samples from healthy donors and cancer patients. Sequencing was performed with immunoSEQ multiplex PCR; in TCRdb, only in-frame clones are kept and a portion is missing. The table includes about 180,000 clones, 90% to 95% detected once. V shed 2 bases and J shed 6 bases, with 11 bases lying between them. The CDR3 spans 13 residues. Germline values: CDR1 SGHTA, CDR2 FQGNSA. J is TRBJ2-7 and V is TRBV7-2; D call uncertain. The sequenced sample consisted of blood. This TCR came from a man aged 25 to 40 in good health. The chain's CDR3 is CASSLKADLEQYF. The CDR3 DNA sequence: TGTGCCAGCAGCTTAAAGGCAGATCTCGAGCAGTACTTC.